The TCR beta chain under discussion was sequenced for a study of tumor-infiltrating lymphocytes in primary liver carcinoma. Study findings and constraints: Tumors significantly exceeded blood in top-250-clone fraction (p = 0.039). Relative to tumor region pairs, the tumor-adjacent and tumor-blood pairs showed overlap that was lower.

Between roughly 20 and 30 mg of unsorted bulk tissue served as the source from which RNA and DNA were co-extracted. Patients had chronic HBV infection and were treatment-naive. Every tumor specimen contained over 85% viable tumor cells. On this clonotype itself: The target antigen is unknown. One end of the junction is discordant with germline, which a read error may explain.

A primer in the constant region served to generate TCR beta cDNA from roughly 450 ng of total RNA. Slightly modified ARM-PCR served as the procedure for the TCR beta libraries. These libraries came from three rounds of nested multiplex PCR. TCRdb re-derived calls from the multiplex PCR reads in MiXCR, one entry per CDR3 protein. The sample lists 100,000 to 150,000 distinct CDR3 sequences, 64% occurring once. The sequenced sample consisted of liver tumor tissue from sampling region 3. Specified subset: tumor region T3, left-lateral pole. This receptor was identified in a woman in her fifties or sixties with primary liver carcinoma and hepatitis B virus infection.

The CDR3 region is CTSSLRAGALSVELFF. The CDR3 region has the DNA TGTACCAGCAGCTTACGTGCGGGGGCCCTCAGCGTGGAGCTGTTTTTT. The chain has TRBV5-6 and TRBJ2-2; maybe TRBD2 (7 bases). Germline lookup yields CDR1 SGHDT and CDR2 YYEEEE. The CDR3 consists of 16 residues.